Listed here are 4 T cell receptor beta chains from one sample, sequenced in a study of T cell repertoires in cytomegalovirus infection. MiXCR was run by TCRdb on the reads, yielding one entry per CDR3 protein. The sample has about 450,000 distinct CDR3 sequences; approximately 30% are singletons. Sequencing used PBMCs. These receptors were obtained from a human donor in good health (CMV status not recorded). Some clones in this sample may be carry-over from other donors' samples.

This clonotype was seen a handful of times. V usage is TRBV2 and J usage is TRBJ1-2; 7 positions match TRBD1. J was trimmed by 6 bases and V by 4 bases; bases with no gene match: 5. Looked up from germline, CDR1 is SNHLY and CDR2 is FYNNEI. This CDR3 region has 13 residues. CDR3 in amino acids: CASSVGRGDGYTF. The CDR3 nucleotides are TGTGCCAGCAGTGTGGGCAGGGGGGATGGCTACACCTTC.

A note on this clonotype: An end of the junction does not agree with germline; a read error may underlie this. The chain recombines TRBV20-1 with TRBJ2-5; 7 bases are shared with TRBD2. Germline V gives CDR1 DFQATT, CDR2 SNEGSKA (reference sequence). The CDR3 loop spans 15 amino acids. The CDR3 region is CSSREDRGVQETQYF. In nucleotides, the CDR3 is TGCAGTTCTAGAGAGGACCGGGGGGTTCAAGAGACCCAGTACTTC.

This chain uses TRBV5-1 with TRBJ1-1, with D possibly being TRBD1 (6 bases). CDR1 and CDR2 from the germline V gene are SGHRS and YFSETQ. The CDR3 runs to 17 residues. Trimming removed 2 bases from V and 1 base from J, with 18 bases in between. CDR3 bases: TGCGCCAGCAGCTTTGAGCTGTATGGACAGCCGAACACTGAAGCTTTCTTT. It specifies CASSFELYGQPNTEAFF.

The chain links TRBV4-1 to TRBJ2-7; 9 positions agree with TRBD1. This CDR3 is built from 16 residues. The ends lost 0 bases at V and 4 bases at J; junction bases unmatched: 7. Germline V gene sequence: CDR1 MGHRA, CDR2 YSYEKL. The CDR3: CASSQEGQGRGYEQYF. The CDR3 DNA follows: TGCGCCAGCAGCCAAGAGGGACAGGGAAGAGGTTACGAGCAGTACTTC.